A selection of T cell receptor beta chains follows, all from one sample in a study of shared clonotypes between healthy human individuals. Generated by immunoSEQ multiplex PCR, the TCRdb table keeps only in-frame clones and is missing some. The sample consists of approximately 2.5 million clones, roughly 93% of them appearing once. The sample comprised naive CD4+ T cells from PBMCs. The receptors shown here come from a man between 18 and 35 years old in good health. Some clones in this sample may be carry-over from other donors' samples. Each CDR3 is given with its conserved first and last residue. Fields, in order: CDR3 DNA, CDR3 protein, D gene, J gene, clone size, V gene. A D gene is named only where the DNA matches it firmly. Only part of the rows carry a size: once, few, many, or a class if the clone is expanded.

CDR3 DNA: TGTGCCAGCTCACCAAAAACAGATACGCAGTATTTT
CDR3 protein: CASSPKTDTQYF
D gene: .
J gene: TRBJ2-3
clone size: .
V gene: TRBV18

CDR3 DNA: TGTGCCAGCAGCGGGACAGGGGCAGGGTCCTACGAGCAGTACTTC
CDR3 protein: CASSGTGAGSYEQYF
D gene: TRBD1
J gene: TRBJ2-7
clone size: .
V gene: TRBV6-1

CDR3 DNA: TGTGCCAGCAGTTTTGGACAGGGACGGTACACTGAAGCTTTCTTT
CDR3 protein: CASSFGQGRYTEAFF
D gene: TRBD1
J gene: TRBJ1-1
clone size: .
V gene: TRBV27

CDR3 DNA: TGTGCCAGCAGTTGGCCCGTAGCGGGAGCCAACAATGAGCAGTTCTTC
CDR3 protein: CASSWPVAGANNEQFF
D gene: TRBD2
J gene: TRBJ2-1
clone size: .
V gene: TRBV28

CDR3 DNA: TGTGCCAGCAGCCTCTTGGGGGGAACGGAGACCCAGTACTTC
CDR3 protein: CASSLLGGTETQYF
D gene: .
J gene: TRBJ2-5
clone size: .
V gene: TRBV7-2

CDR3 DNA: TGTGCCAGCAGTTACTCGGGCGGGACAGGGATCTACGAGCAGTACTTC
CDR3 protein: CASSYSGGTGIYEQYF
D gene: TRBD1
J gene: TRBJ2-7
clone size: .
V gene: TRBV6-5

CDR3 DNA: TGTGCCAGCAGCGCCACAGGGGTCGATCAGCCCCAGCATTTT
CDR3 protein: CASSATGVDQPQHF
D gene: TRBD1
J gene: TRBJ1-5
clone size: .
V gene: TRBV9

CDR3 DNA: TGCAGCGTTGTTCAGGGGACTAGCTGGGGGCAAAGGGCAGATACGCAGTATTTT
CDR3 protein: CSVVQGTSWGQRADTQYF
D gene: TRBD2
J gene: TRBJ2-3
clone size: .
V gene: TRBV29-1

CDR3 DNA: TGTGCCAGCAGTGAAGGGGCAAGGAGCCCCTACGAGCAGTACTTC
CDR3 protein: CASSEGARSPYEQYF
D gene: .
J gene: TRBJ2-7
clone size: once
V gene: TRBV2

CDR3 DNA: TGTGCCAGCAGCTTAATCGGGTGGACAGGGCCCCGGACGGCTTATGGCTACACCTTC
CDR3 protein: CASSLIGWTGPRTAYGYTF
D gene: TRBD1
J gene: TRBJ1-2
clone size: once
V gene: TRBV7-9

CDR3 DNA: TGTGCCAGCACACTTTCGACAGGGTCCTACGAGCAGTACTTC
CDR3 protein: CASTLSTGSYEQYF
D gene: TRBD1
J gene: TRBJ2-7
clone size: .
V gene: TRBV6-1

CDR3 DNA: TGCGCCAGCAGCCAAGATCTGAGGCAGGGTGGGCAGCCCCAGCATTTT
CDR3 protein: CASSQDLRQGGQPQHF
D gene: .
J gene: TRBJ1-5
clone size: .
V gene: TRBV4-3

CDR3 DNA: TGCAGCGTAATGGGGACTAGCGGAACGGTAGATACGCAGTATTTT
CDR3 protein: CSVMGTSGTVDTQYF
D gene: TRBD2
J gene: TRBJ2-3
clone size: once
V gene: TRBV29-1

CDR3 DNA: TGTGCCAGCAGCTCCAGGAGGGGCAACACTGAAGCTTTCTTT
CDR3 protein: CASSSRRGNTEAFF
D gene: .
J gene: TRBJ1-1
clone size: once
V gene: TRBV5-6

CDR3 DNA: TGTGCCAGCAGCGGGACTAACTCCTACGAGCAGTACTTC
CDR3 protein: CASSGTNSYEQYF
D gene: TRBD2
J gene: TRBJ2-7
clone size: .
V gene: TRBV25-1

CDR3 DNA: TGTGCCAGCAGTGAAGTTCTGGGGACGAACACTGAAGCTTTCTTT
CDR3 protein: CASSEVLGTNTEAFF
D gene: .
J gene: TRBJ1-1
clone size: .
V gene: TRBV6-1

CDR3 DNA: TGTGCCAGCAGTGAACAGCTACTCTACGAGCAGTACTTC
CDR3 protein: CASSEQLLYEQYF
D gene: .
J gene: TRBJ2-7
clone size: .
V gene: TRBV6-1

CDR3 DNA: TGTGCCAGCAACCGGTTGTCGGGGGACGAGACCCAGTACTTC
CDR3 protein: CASNRLSGDETQYF
D gene: .
J gene: TRBJ2-5
clone size: .
V gene: TRBV5-4

CDR3 DNA: TGTGCCAGCAGTCCCGCGCGGGGGGGGGAGACCCAGTACTTC
CDR3 protein: CASSPARGGETQYF
D gene: TRBD2
J gene: TRBJ2-5
clone size: .
V gene: TRBV7-2

CDR3 DNA: TGTGCCAGCAGTGTAGGGAGCTCCTACAATGAGCAGTTCTTC
CDR3 protein: CASSVGSSYNEQFF
D gene: .
J gene: TRBJ2-1
clone size: .
V gene: TRBV6-4

CDR3 DNA: TGTGCCAGCAGCCTCTTAGCGGGAGGGCCAGCAGATACGCAGTATTTT
CDR3 protein: CASSLLAGGPADTQYF
D gene: TRBD2
J gene: TRBJ2-3
clone size: once
V gene: TRBV7-6

CDR3 DNA: TGTGCCAGCAGCTTAGGTCCACTGGGGGACACTGAAGCTTTCTTT
CDR3 protein: CASSLGPLGDTEAFF
D gene: .
J gene: TRBJ1-1
clone size: .
V gene: TRBV7-9

CDR3 DNA: TGCGCCAGCAGCTTGGCCCCGGGGCCCCACTCCTACGAGCAGTACTTC
CDR3 protein: CASSLAPGPHSYEQYF
D gene: .
J gene: TRBJ2-7
clone size: .
V gene: TRBV5-1

CDR3 DNA: TGTGCCAGCAGCTTGGCCAGGGACTATGGCTACACCTTC
CDR3 protein: CASSLARDYGYTF
D gene: .
J gene: TRBJ1-2
clone size: .
V gene: TRBV7-8

CDR3 DNA: TGTGCCAGCAGCATACTCGGGGATACTAACTATGGCTACACCTTC
CDR3 protein: CASSILGDTNYGYTF
D gene: .
J gene: TRBJ1-2
clone size: .
V gene: TRBV28

CDR3 DNA: TGTGCCAGCAGTGAGTCGGGGGTCGGGGCCAACGTCCTGACTTTC
CDR3 protein: CASSESGVGANVLTF
D gene: .
J gene: TRBJ2-6
clone size: .
V gene: TRBV2

CDR3 DNA: TGTGCCAGCAGCAGAGACAGGAACACTGAAGCTTTCTTT
CDR3 protein: CASSRDRNTEAFF
D gene: .
J gene: TRBJ1-1
clone size: .
V gene: TRBV7-3

CDR3 DNA: TGCGCCAGCAGTCAATCGAAAGGGGCCAACGTCCTGACTTTC
CDR3 protein: CASSQSKGANVLTF
D gene: .
J gene: TRBJ2-6
clone size: .
V gene: TRBV23-1

CDR3 DNA: TGTGCCAGCAGTTCGACAGGGATAGGTGAAAAACTGTTTTTT
CDR3 protein: CASSSTGIGEKLFF
D gene: TRBD1
J gene: TRBJ1-4
clone size: .
V gene: TRBV28

CDR3 DNA: TGCGCCAGCAGTGAGGGGACTAGCGGGACTGACTACACCGGGGAGCTGTTTTTT
CDR3 protein: CASSEGTSGTDYTGELFF
D gene: TRBD2
J gene: TRBJ2-2
clone size: .
V gene: TRBV10-1

CDR3 DNA: TGTGCCAGCAGTGTTTTTCAGGGGCAGGCGAACACCGGGGAGCTGTTTTTT
CDR3 protein: CASSVFQGQANTGELFF
D gene: .
J gene: TRBJ2-2
clone size: .
V gene: TRBV28

CDR3 DNA: TGTGCCAGTAGGCTTGGCGGGAGGGAAGAGACCCAGTACTTC
CDR3 protein: CASRLGGREETQYF
D gene: TRBD2
J gene: TRBJ2-5
clone size: .
V gene: TRBV19

CDR3 DNA: TGTGCCAGCAGTCAGCGGGGGAACTCCTACAATGAGCAGTTCTTC
CDR3 protein: CASSQRGNSYNEQFF
D gene: TRBD2
J gene: TRBJ2-1
clone size: .
V gene: TRBV7-7

CDR3 DNA: TGCGCCAGCAGCTTGGCCGAGACTAGCGGAGAGACCCAGTACTTC
CDR3 protein: CASSLAETSGETQYF
D gene: TRBD2
J gene: TRBJ2-5
clone size: .
V gene: TRBV5-1

CDR3 DNA: TGTGCCAGCGGGGGGACTAACTATGGCTACACCTTC
CDR3 protein: CASGGTNYGYTF
D gene: .
J gene: TRBJ1-2
clone size: .
V gene: TRBV19

CDR3 DNA: TGCGCCAGCAGCCGAGGGTCCGGGGGCACAGATACGCAGTATTTT
CDR3 protein: CASSRGSGGTDTQYF
D gene: .
J gene: TRBJ2-3
clone size: once
V gene: TRBV4-1

CDR3 DNA: TGTGCCAGCAGGGGAGTAGCCTACGAGCAGTACTTC
CDR3 protein: CASRGVAYEQYF
D gene: .
J gene: TRBJ2-7
clone size: .
V gene: TRBV2

CDR3 DNA: TGCGCCAGCAGTGAGCAGACTAGCAAGCAGTACTTC
CDR3 protein: CASSEQTSKQYF
D gene: TRBD2
J gene: TRBJ2-7
clone size: .
V gene: TRBV10-1

CDR3 DNA: TGTGCCAGTAGTCTTGGCTGGAGGGACTACTCTGGGGCCAACGTCCTGACTTTC
CDR3 protein: CASSLGWRDYSGANVLTF
D gene: TRBD2
J gene: TRBJ2-6
clone size: .
V gene: TRBV19

CDR3 DNA: TGTGCCAGCACCCGTTTGGCGGGAGGGCCAGATACGCAGTATTTT
CDR3 protein: CASTRLAGGPDTQYF
D gene: TRBD2
J gene: TRBJ2-3
clone size: .
V gene: TRBV6-6

CDR3 DNA: TGTGCCAGCAGATTCTTAGCGGGAGAGGGCGACGAGCAGTACTTC
CDR3 protein: CASRFLAGEGDEQYF
D gene: TRBD2
J gene: TRBJ2-7
clone size: few
V gene: TRBV5-4

CDR3 DNA: TGTGCCAGCAACACCCACGGCGGCACAGATACGCAGTATTTT
CDR3 protein: CASNTHGGTDTQYF
D gene: .
J gene: TRBJ2-3
clone size: .
V gene: TRBV5-4

CDR3 DNA: TGCGCCAGCAGCGAAACGGGACTAGCGAGGTATTTT
CDR3 protein: CASSETGLARYF
D gene: TRBD2
J gene: TRBJ2-3
clone size: once
V gene: TRBV5-1

CDR3 DNA: TGTGCCAGCAGTCCCGGGACAGGGGATAACTATGGCTACACCTTC
CDR3 protein: CASSPGTGDNYGYTF
D gene: TRBD1
J gene: TRBJ1-2
clone size: .
V gene: TRBV27

CDR3 DNA: TGTGCCAGCAGCTTGGAGGTCTCTTCCTATGGCTACACCTTC
CDR3 protein: CASSLEVSSYGYTF
D gene: .
J gene: TRBJ1-2
clone size: .
V gene: TRBV5-5

CDR3 DNA: TGTGCCAGCAGCCAAGATCTCGGGGGTGGAAACACCATATATTTT
CDR3 protein: CASSQDLGGGNTIYF
D gene: .
J gene: TRBJ1-3
clone size: .
V gene: TRBV14

CDR3 DNA: TGTGCCAGCAGCTTTGGGACGGGCGCGAACACCGGGGAGCTGTTTTTT
CDR3 protein: CASSFGTGANTGELFF
D gene: .
J gene: TRBJ2-2
clone size: once
V gene: TRBV11-1

CDR3 DNA: TGTGCCAGCAGCTTGCTTTTCGCAGGGGGCGAGCAGTTCTTC
CDR3 protein: CASSLLFAGGEQFF
D gene: TRBD1
J gene: TRBJ2-1
clone size: .
V gene: TRBV5-8

CDR3 DNA: TGTGCCAGCAGTGTCAAAAGTAATCGCTACAATGAGCAGTTCTTC
CDR3 protein: CASSVKSNRYNEQFF
D gene: .
J gene: TRBJ2-1
clone size: .
V gene: TRBV6-5

CDR3 DNA: TGTGCCAGCAGTTTTAGGGGGCATTATGGCTACACCTTC
CDR3 protein: CASSFRGHYGYTF
D gene: TRBD1
J gene: TRBJ1-2
clone size: .
V gene: TRBV27